A selection of T cell receptor beta chains follows, all from one sample in a study of cytomegalovirus exposure and HLA in healthy donors. The repertoire was sequenced with immunoSEQ multiplex PCR; TCRdb's copy has only in-frame clones and lacks some. Here the sample spans about 86,000 clones, more than 65% being singletons. The sample was PBMCs. The receptor set was obtained from a man in his sixties in good health and CMV-seronegative. CDR3s include the opening cysteine and the closing phenylalanine or tryptophan. The D gene is left open where the match is weak. Not every row has a clone size; where given, it reads once, few, many or a size class.

d_gene: TRBD1; abundance: -; v_gene: TRBV7-9; j_gene: TRBJ2-7; len: 13; CDR3nt: TGTGCCAGCAGCTTCTTTACAGGGGACGAGCAGTACTTC; CDR3aa: CASSFFTGDEQYF
d_gene: -; abundance: -; v_gene: TRBV6-5; j_gene: TRBJ1-5; len: 11; CDR3nt: TGTGCCAGCGCAGGGTTCCAGCCCCAGCATTTT; CDR3aa: CASAGFQPQHF
d_gene: -; abundance: -; v_gene: TRBV4-1; j_gene: TRBJ2-3; len: 19; CDR3nt: TGCGCCAGCAGCCAAGCTATAACCTCCGGGACTGGAAGCACAGATACGCAGTATTTT; CDR3aa: CASSQAITSGTGSTDTQYF
d_gene: TRBD2; abundance: once; v_gene: TRBV19; j_gene: TRBJ2-3; len: 16; CDR3nt: TGTGCCACCGGACTAGCGGGAGTGAGGGGCACAGATACGCAGTATTTT; CDR3aa: CATGLAGVRGTDTQYF
d_gene: -; abundance: -; v_gene: TRBV5-1; j_gene: TRBJ2-2; len: 15; CDR3nt: TGCGCCAGCAGCCCGGCTAGCGTGGGCACCGGGGAGCTGTTTTTT; CDR3aa: CASSPASVGTGELFF
d_gene: -; abundance: -; v_gene: TRBV5-1; j_gene: TRBJ2-1; len: 14; CDR3nt: TGCGCCAGCAGCTTGGAGGCCGGGAACAATGAGCAGTTCTTC; CDR3aa: CASSLEAGNNEQFF
d_gene: TRBD1; abundance: -; v_gene: TRBV30; j_gene: TRBJ1-2; len: 14; CDR3nt: TGTGCCTGGATACCGGACAGGGGCCACTATGGCTACACCTTC; CDR3aa: CAWIPDRGHYGYTF
d_gene: -; abundance: -; v_gene: TRBV28; j_gene: TRBJ1-1; len: 13; CDR3nt: TGTGCCAGCTACTCACCCGGGGATTTGTGGGTTTTCTTT; CDR3aa: CASYSPGDLWVFF
d_gene: -; abundance: -; v_gene: TRBV5-4; j_gene: TRBJ2-1; len: 12; CDR3nt: TGTGCCAGCAGCTTCGGCCGGGATGAGCAGTTCTTC; CDR3aa: CASSFGRDEQFF
d_gene: TRBD1; abundance: -; v_gene: TRBV6-6; j_gene: TRBJ2-7; len: 16; CDR3nt: TGTGCCAGCAGTTACTCGCCGGGACAGGGTAGCTACGAGCAGTACTTC; CDR3aa: CASSYSPGQGSYEQYF
d_gene: TRBD1; abundance: -; v_gene: TRBV6-5; j_gene: TRBJ2-7; len: 14; CDR3nt: TGTGCCAGCAGAACCGGGACAGGGACCGGCGAGCAGTACTTC; CDR3aa: CASRTGTGTGEQYF
d_gene: -; abundance: -; v_gene: TRBV19; j_gene: TRBJ2-7; len: 14; CDR3nt: TGTGCCAGTAGTATGGGTAGCGATTCCTACGAGCAGTACTTC; CDR3aa: CASSMGSDSYEQYF
d_gene: -; abundance: -; v_gene: TRBV7-9; j_gene: TRBJ1-1; len: 15; CDR3nt: TGTGCCAGCCTCTCCCGGGGGGGGAGGAACACTGAAGCTTTCTTT; CDR3aa: CASLSRGGRNTEAFF
d_gene: -; abundance: -; v_gene: TRBV19; j_gene: TRBJ1-4; len: 15; CDR3nt: TGTGCCAGCCGACGTGGGGACAACTCTAATGAAAAACTGTTTTTT; CDR3aa: CASRRGDNSNEKLFF
d_gene: TRBD1; abundance: -; v_gene: TRBV6-1; j_gene: TRBJ2-7; len: 15; CDR3nt: TGTGCCAGCAGTGAAGCCAGGGGGTTCAGGTACGAGCAGTACTTC; CDR3aa: CASSEARGFRYEQYF
d_gene: TRBD2; abundance: -; v_gene: TRBV15; j_gene: TRBJ2-7; len: 13; CDR3nt: TGTGCCACCGGGGGGACTAGCGGGTACGAGCAGTACTTC; CDR3aa: CATGGTSGYEQYF
d_gene: TRBD1; abundance: -; v_gene: TRBV10-1; j_gene: TRBJ2-1; len: 17; CDR3nt: TGCGCCAGCAGTGAGCCGTCCGGGACAGGGAAGGCCAATGAGCAGTTCTTC; CDR3aa: CASSEPSGTGKANEQFF
d_gene: TRBD1; abundance: -; v_gene: TRBV19; j_gene: TRBJ1-6; len: 16; CDR3nt: TGTGCCAGTAATCCCCTGGGCGGGACAGTAAATTCACCCCTCCACTTT; CDR3aa: CASNPLGGTVNSPLHF
d_gene: -; abundance: -; v_gene: TRBV11-2; j_gene: TRBJ2-3; len: 11; CDR3nt: TGTGCCAGCAGCCATACAGATACGCAGTATTTT; CDR3aa: CASSHTDTQYF
d_gene: TRBD1; abundance: once; v_gene: TRBV6-5; j_gene: TRBJ2-7; len: 15; CDR3nt: TGTGCCAGCAGTCCCCGGGACAGGGGGTCCTACGAGCAGTACTTC; CDR3aa: CASSPRDRGSYEQYF
d_gene: TRBD1; abundance: -; v_gene: TRBV4-1; j_gene: TRBJ1-1; len: 19; CDR3nt: TGCGCCAGCAGCCAAGGACACAGGGGGCCCGGGGGAGGGAACACTGAAGCTTTCTTT; CDR3aa: CASSQGHRGPGGGNTEAFF
d_gene: -; abundance: -; v_gene: TRBV30; j_gene: TRBJ2-2; len: 14; CDR3nt: TGTGCCTGGAGTGTCCTCAGGGTAAACGGGGAGCTGTTTTTT; CDR3aa: CAWSVLRVNGELFF
d_gene: TRBD2; abundance: -; v_gene: TRBV29-1; j_gene: TRBJ2-7; len: 13; CDR3nt: TGCAGCGTAGGGACTAGCGGGAGGGGAGAGCAGTACTTC; CDR3aa: CSVGTSGRGEQYF
d_gene: TRBD1; abundance: -; v_gene: TRBV5-4; j_gene: TRBJ2-3; len: 15; CDR3nt: TGTGCCAGCAGCCCATCGACAGGGATAACAGATACGCAGTATTTT; CDR3aa: CASSPSTGITDTQYF
d_gene: -; abundance: -; v_gene: TRBV6-5; j_gene: TRBJ2-7; len: 14; CDR3nt: TGTGCCAGCAATCCCGGCGGTAGCCCCTACGAGCAGTACTTC; CDR3aa: CASNPGGSPYEQYF
d_gene: -; abundance: -; v_gene: TRBV10-2; j_gene: TRBJ2-3; len: 13; CDR3nt: TGCGCCAGCGTAGGGGATTCGCGGGATACGCAGTATTTT; CDR3aa: CASVGDSRDTQYF
d_gene: TRBD2; abundance: -; v_gene: TRBV30; j_gene: TRBJ2-1; len: 16; CDR3nt: TGTGCCTGGAGCCCCTCTGGGACTAGCGGTGACAATGAGCAGTTCTTC; CDR3aa: CAWSPSGTSGDNEQFF
d_gene: -; abundance: -; v_gene: TRBV30; j_gene: TRBJ1-3; len: 19; CDR3nt: TGTGCCTGGAGTACAAACAGGGTTTTCCTACCCTCCTCTGGAAACACCATATATTTT; CDR3aa: CAWSTNRVFLPSSGNTIYF
d_gene: -; abundance: once; v_gene: TRBV29-1; j_gene: TRBJ2-5; len: 12; CDR3nt: TGCAGCGTTGAGAGGGCCTTTGGGACCCAGTACTTC; CDR3aa: CSVERAFGTQYF
d_gene: -; abundance: -; v_gene: TRBV7-2; j_gene: TRBJ1-2; len: 14; CDR3nt: TGTGCCAGCAGCCCGACAGAGCGGGGCTATGGCTACACCTTC; CDR3aa: CASSPTERGYGYTF
d_gene: -; abundance: -; v_gene: TRBV12-5; j_gene: TRBJ2-7; len: 14; CDR3nt: TGTGCTAGTGGTTTAGGACACCAGACGCGCGAGCAGTACTTC; CDR3aa: CASGLGHQTREQYF
d_gene: -; abundance: once; v_gene: TRBV6-6; j_gene: TRBJ1-1; len: 11; CDR3nt: TGTGCCAGCACCCGACAGGCTGAAGCTTTCTTT; CDR3aa: CASTRQAEAFF
d_gene: -; abundance: -; v_gene: TRBV7-9; j_gene: TRBJ2-7; len: 12; CDR3nt: TGTGCCAGCAGCTCGACAGGCTACGAGCAGTACTTC; CDR3aa: CASSSTGYEQYF
d_gene: TRBD1; abundance: -; v_gene: TRBV7-2; j_gene: TRBJ2-7; len: 14; CDR3nt: TGTGCCAGCATCCGGGACAGGTCTTCCAACGAGCAGTACTTC; CDR3aa: CASIRDRSSNEQYF
d_gene: TRBD2; abundance: few; v_gene: TRBV28; j_gene: TRBJ2-1; len: 20; CDR3nt: TGTGCCAGCAGTTCCACCCGGACTAGCGGGAGGATCTACTCCTACAATGAGCAGTTCTTC; CDR3aa: CASSSTRTSGRIYSYNEQFF
d_gene: -; abundance: -; v_gene: TRBV4-3; j_gene: TRBJ2-1; len: 16; CDR3nt: TGCGCCAGCAGCCAAGAGGGTGGGGACATCTACAATGAGCAGTTCTTC; CDR3aa: CASSQEGGDIYNEQFF
d_gene: -; abundance: -; v_gene: TRBV9; j_gene: TRBJ2-6; len: 15; CDR3nt: TGTGCCAGCAGCGTAGCCGGGTCTGGGGCCAACGTCCTGACTTTC; CDR3aa: CASSVAGSGANVLTF
d_gene: -; abundance: -; v_gene: TRBV7-9; j_gene: TRBJ2-7; len: 13; CDR3nt: TGTGCCAGCAGCTCCCGGGACACCTACGAGCAGTACTTC; CDR3aa: CASSSRDTYEQYF
d_gene: TRBD1; abundance: -; v_gene: TRBV5-1; j_gene: TRBJ1-1; len: 13; CDR3nt: TGCGCCAGCAGCCAGGGGGTAGGGTCTGAAGCTTTCTTT; CDR3aa: CASSQGVGSEAFF
d_gene: TRBD1; abundance: -; v_gene: TRBV9; j_gene: TRBJ1-2; len: 14; CDR3nt: TGTGCCAGCAACCGAGGGGGCAGGGGCTCTGGCTACACCTTC; CDR3aa: CASNRGGRGSGYTF